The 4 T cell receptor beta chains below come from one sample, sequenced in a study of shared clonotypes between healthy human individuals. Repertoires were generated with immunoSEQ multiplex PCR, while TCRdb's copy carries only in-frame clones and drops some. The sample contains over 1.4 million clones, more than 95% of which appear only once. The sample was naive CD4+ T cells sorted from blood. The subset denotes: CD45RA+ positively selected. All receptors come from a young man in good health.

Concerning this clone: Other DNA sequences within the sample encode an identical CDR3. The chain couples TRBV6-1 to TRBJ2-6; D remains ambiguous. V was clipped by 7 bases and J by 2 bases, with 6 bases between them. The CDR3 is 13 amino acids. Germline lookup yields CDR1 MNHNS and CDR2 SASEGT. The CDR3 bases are TGTGCCAGCACTGGGGCTGGGGCCAACGTCCTGACTTTC. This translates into CASTGAGANVLTF.

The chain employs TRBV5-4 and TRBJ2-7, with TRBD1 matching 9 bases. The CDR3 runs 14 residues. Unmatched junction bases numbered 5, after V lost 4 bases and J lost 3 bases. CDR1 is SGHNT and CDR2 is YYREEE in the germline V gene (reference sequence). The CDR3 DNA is TGTGCCAGCAGCCGACAGGGGGACCTCTACGAGCAGTACTTC. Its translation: CASSRQGDLYEQYF.

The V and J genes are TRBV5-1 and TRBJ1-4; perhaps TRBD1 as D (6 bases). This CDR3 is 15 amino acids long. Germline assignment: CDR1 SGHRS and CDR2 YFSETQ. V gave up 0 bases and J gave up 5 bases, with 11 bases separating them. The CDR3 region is CASSLGGTQNEKLFF. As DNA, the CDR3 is TGCGCCAGCAGCTTGGGAGGGACACAAAATGAAAAACTGTTTTTT.

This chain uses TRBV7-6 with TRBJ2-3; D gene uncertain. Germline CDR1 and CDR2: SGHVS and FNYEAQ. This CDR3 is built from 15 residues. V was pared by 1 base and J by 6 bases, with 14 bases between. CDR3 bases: TGTGCCAGCAGCTTAGGTTCCAGCCAACGGGATACGCAGTATTTT. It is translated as CASSLGSSQRDTQYF.